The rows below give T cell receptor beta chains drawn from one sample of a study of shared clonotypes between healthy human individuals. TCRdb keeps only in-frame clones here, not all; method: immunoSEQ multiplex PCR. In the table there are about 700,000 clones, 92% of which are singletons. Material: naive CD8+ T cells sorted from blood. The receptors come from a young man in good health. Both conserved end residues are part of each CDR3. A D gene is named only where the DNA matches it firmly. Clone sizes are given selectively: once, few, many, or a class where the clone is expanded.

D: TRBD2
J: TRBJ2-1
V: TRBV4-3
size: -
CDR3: CASSQDLQTSGTSSYNEQFF
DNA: TGCGCCAGCAGCCAAGATCTCCAGACTAGCGGGACCAGCTCCTACAATGAGCAGTTCTTC

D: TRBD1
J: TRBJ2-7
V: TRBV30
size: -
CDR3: CAWNGDRTYEQYF
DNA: TGTGCCTGGAATGGGGACAGGACCTACGAGCAGTACTTC

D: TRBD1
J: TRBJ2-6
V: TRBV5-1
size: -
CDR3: CASSFTGGSGANVLTF
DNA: TGCGCCAGCAGCTTTACAGGGGGCTCTGGGGCCAACGTCCTGACTTTC

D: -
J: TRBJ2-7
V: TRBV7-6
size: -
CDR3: CASSFGSVGSYEQYF
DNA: TGTGCCAGCAGCTTTGGGAGCGTGGGATCCTACGAGCAGTACTTC

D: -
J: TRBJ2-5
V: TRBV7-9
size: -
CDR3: CASSSSSEQETQYF
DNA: TGTGCCAGCAGCTCCTCCAGTGAACAAGAGACCCAGTACTTC

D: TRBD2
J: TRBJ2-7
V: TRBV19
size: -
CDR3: CASSASGRASYEQYF
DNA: TGTGCCAGTAGTGCAAGCGGGAGGGCTTCCTACGAGCAGTACTTC

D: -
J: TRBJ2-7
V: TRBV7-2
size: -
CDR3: CASSLARYEQYF
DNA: TGTGCCAGCAGCTTAGCCAGATACGAGCAGTACTTC

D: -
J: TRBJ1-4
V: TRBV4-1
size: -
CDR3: CASSQVATEKLFF
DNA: TGCGCCAGCAGCCAAGTCGCGACTGAGAAACTGTTTTTT

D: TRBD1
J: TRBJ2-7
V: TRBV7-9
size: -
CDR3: CASSPYGQGFPYEQYF
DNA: TGTGCCAGCAGCCCCTACGGACAGGGATTCCCCTACGAGCAGTACTTC

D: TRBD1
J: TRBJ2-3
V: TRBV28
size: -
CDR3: CASSGTGAPSTDTQYF
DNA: TGTGCCAGCAGTGGGACAGGGGCCCCTAGCACAGATACGCAGTATTTT

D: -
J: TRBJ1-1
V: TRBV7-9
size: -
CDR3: CASSLEGPTEAFF
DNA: TGTGCCAGCAGCTTAGAGGGCCCCACTGAAGCTTTCTTT

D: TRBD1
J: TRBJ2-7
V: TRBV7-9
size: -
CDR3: CASSEPTGDYEQYF
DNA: TGTGCCAGCAGCGAACCGACAGGGGATTACGAGCAGTACTTC

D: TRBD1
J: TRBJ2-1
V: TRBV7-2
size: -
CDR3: CASSSTGNEQFF
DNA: TGTGCCAGCAGCTCGACAGGGAATGAGCAGTTCTTC

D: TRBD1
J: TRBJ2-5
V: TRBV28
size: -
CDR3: CASSFRGHDRKTQYF
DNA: TGTGCCAGCAGTTTTAGGGGGCACGATCGGAAGACCCAGTACTTC

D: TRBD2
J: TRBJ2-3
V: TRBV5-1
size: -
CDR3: CASSTGTSVHAADTQYF
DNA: TGCGCCAGCAGCACCGGGACTAGCGTCCATGCGGCAGATACGCAGTATTTT

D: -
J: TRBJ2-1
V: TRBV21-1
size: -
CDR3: CASSKAPGRDNEQFF
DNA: TGTGCCAGCAGCAAAGCTCCGGGAAGGGACAATGAGCAGTTCTTC

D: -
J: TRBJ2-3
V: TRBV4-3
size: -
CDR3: CASSQDRDGADTQYF
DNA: TGCGCCAGCAGCCAAGACAGGGATGGTGCAGATACGCAGTATTTT

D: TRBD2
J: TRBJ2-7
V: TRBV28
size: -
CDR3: CASSLAGSYEQYF
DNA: TGTGCCAGCAGCCTAGCGGGTTCCTACGAGCAGTACTTC

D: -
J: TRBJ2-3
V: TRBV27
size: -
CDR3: CASSLYIAGGGTQYF
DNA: TGTGCCAGCAGTTTGTACATAGCTGGAGGTGGTACGCAGTATTTT

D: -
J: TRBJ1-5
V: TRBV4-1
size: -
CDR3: CASSQEGENSNQPQHF
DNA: TGCGCCAGCAGCCAAGAGGGTGAGAATAGCAATCAGCCCCAGCATTTT

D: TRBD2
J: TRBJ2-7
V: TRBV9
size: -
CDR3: CASSATGGYEQYF
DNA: TGTGCCAGCAGCGCCACGGGAGGGTACGAGCAGTACTTC

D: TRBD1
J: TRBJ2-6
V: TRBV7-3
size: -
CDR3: CASSPDRAGANVLTF
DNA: TGTGCCAGCAGCCCAGACAGGGCTGGGGCCAACGTCCTGACTTTC

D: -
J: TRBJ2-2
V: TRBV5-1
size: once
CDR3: CASSEPTSAEELFF
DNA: TGCGCCAGCAGCGAGCCGACTAGTGCTGAGGAGCTGTTTTTT

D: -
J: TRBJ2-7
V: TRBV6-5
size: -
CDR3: CASSYSEEQYF
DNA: TGTGCCAGCAGTTACTCGGAAGAGCAGTACTTC

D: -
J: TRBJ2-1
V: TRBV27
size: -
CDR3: CASSSSRLVFYNEQFF
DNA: TGTGCCAGCAGCTCCTCCCGACTAGTGTTCTACAATGAGCAGTTCTTC

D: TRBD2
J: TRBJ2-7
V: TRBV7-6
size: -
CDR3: CASSLAGGIEQYF
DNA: TGTGCCAGCAGCTTAGCGGGGGGGATCGAGCAGTACTTC

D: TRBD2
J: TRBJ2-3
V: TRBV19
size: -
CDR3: CASSDLLVSGRLDTQYF
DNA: TGTGCCAGTAGTGATCTTTTAGTGAGCGGGAGGCTAGATACGCAGTATTTT

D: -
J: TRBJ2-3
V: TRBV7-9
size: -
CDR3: CASSSPRGNTDTQYF
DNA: TGTGCCAGCAGCTCACCCAGGGGAAACACAGATACGCAGTATTTT

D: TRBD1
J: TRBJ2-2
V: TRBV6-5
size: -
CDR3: CASSRAGTGPGELFF
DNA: TGTGCCAGCAGCCGAGCCGGGACAGGGCCCGGGGAGCTGTTTTTT

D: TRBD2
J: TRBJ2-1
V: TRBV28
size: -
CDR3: CASIPFGTSGRARNNEQFF
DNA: TGTGCCAGCATCCCTTTTGGGACTAGCGGGAGGGCCCGCAACAATGAGCAGTTCTTC

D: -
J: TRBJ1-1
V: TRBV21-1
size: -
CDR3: CASSKGVGRLEAFF
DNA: TGTGCCAGCAGCAAGGGGGTAGGGCGTCTTGAAGCTTTCTTT

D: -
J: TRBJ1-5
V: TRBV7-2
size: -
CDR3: CASSPAGVNQPQHF
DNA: TGTGCCAGCAGTCCGGCAGGGGTCAATCAGCCCCAGCATTTT

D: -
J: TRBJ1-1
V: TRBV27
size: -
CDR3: CATQGSRNTEAFF
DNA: TGTGCCACTCAGGGTAGCCGGAACACTGAAGCTTTCTTT

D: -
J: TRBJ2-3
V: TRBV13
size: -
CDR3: CASSRQTPDTQYF
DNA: TGTGCCAGCAGCCGACAGACCCCAGATACGCAGTATTTT

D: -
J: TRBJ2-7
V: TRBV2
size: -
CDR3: CASSDAATNEQYF
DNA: TGTGCCAGCAGTGATGCGGCCACAAACGAGCAGTACTTC

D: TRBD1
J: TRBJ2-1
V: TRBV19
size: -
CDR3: CASSIAGQSSYNEQFF
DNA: TGTGCCAGTAGTATAGCGGGACAGAGCTCCTACAATGAGCAGTTCTTC

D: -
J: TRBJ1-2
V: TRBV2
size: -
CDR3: CASSLGGGYGYTF
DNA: TGTGCCAGCAGCCTAGGGGGGGGCTATGGCTACACCTTC

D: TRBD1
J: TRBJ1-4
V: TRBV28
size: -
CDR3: CASRRTGAEKLFF
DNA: TGTGCCAGCAGGAGGACAGGGGCTGAAAAACTGTTTTTT

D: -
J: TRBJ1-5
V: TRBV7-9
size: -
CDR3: CASSFGSSDQPQHF
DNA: TGTGCCAGCAGCTTTGGCAGCTCGGATCAGCCCCAGCATTTT

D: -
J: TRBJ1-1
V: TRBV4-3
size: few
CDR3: CASSQDRGMNTEAFF
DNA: TGCGCCAGCAGCCAAGATCGAGGCATGAACACTGAAGCTTTCTTT

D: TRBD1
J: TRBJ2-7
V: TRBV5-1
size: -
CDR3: CASSLGQGRFLEQYF
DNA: TGCGCCAGCAGCTTAGGACAGGGTCGGTTTCTCGAGCAGTACTTC

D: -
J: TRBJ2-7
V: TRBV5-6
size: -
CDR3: CASSRDGSYEQYF
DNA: TGTGCCAGCAGCCGGGACGGCTCCTACGAGCAGTACTTC

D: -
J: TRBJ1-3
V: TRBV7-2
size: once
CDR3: CASSSLGISNISGNTIYF
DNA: TGTGCCAGCAGCTCGCTTGGAATCTCTAACATCTCTGGAAACACCATATATTTT

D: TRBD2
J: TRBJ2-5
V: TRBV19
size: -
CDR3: CASSQTSALETQYF
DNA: TGTGCCAGTAGTCAAACTAGCGCTTTAGAGACCCAGTACTTC

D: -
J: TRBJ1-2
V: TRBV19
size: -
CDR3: CASSIRQAGDYGYTF
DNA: TGTGCCAGTAGTATAAGACAGGCAGGGGACTATGGCTACACCTTC

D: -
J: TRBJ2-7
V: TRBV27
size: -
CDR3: CASRRGYEQYF
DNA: TGTGCCAGCAGAAGAGGCTACGAGCAGTACTTC